This T cell receptor (beta chain) was found in a study of blood T cell repertoires in COVID-19 (TCRdb year 2020). Study-wide context: The collaborator samples originated in the United States, Italy and Spain and spanned the acute and convalescent phases of COVID-19. The prospective study material was composed of cDNA or gDNA derived from T cells, B-cell-depleted T cells, or PBMCs. Deeply sampled blood TCRbeta repertoires from subjects exposed to, actively infected with, or recovered from COVID-19 were included in the dataset. The repertoires were made available in a free public database intended to serve as a resource for research on the immune response to SARS-CoV-2. Samples came from the ongoing ImmuneRACE study (first 160 participants) plus 1,254 subjects from 6 global collaborators. Nearly every sample came with metadata listing a de-identified subject ID, COVID-19 status, age in years and sex. Where available, HLA class I and class II types were taken from metadata supplied by the sample provider and were not determined by assay-based typing. Overall study outcomes, separate from this receptor: Clinical and demographic metadata were provided uncurated, with the amount varying by source and participant.

The collaborating institutions used their own protocols to collect whole blood in K2EDTA tubes. Collaborator samples were shipped for TCRbeta analysis as frozen whole blood, isolated PBMCs, or DNA extracted from either sample type. TCRbeta CDR3 regions were amplified from genomic DNA by means of the immunoSEQ Assay, a bias-controlled multiplex PCR. On the authors' methods: Nucleated cell counts per sample were estimated from amplification of reference gene primers within the assay. To quantify the absolute abundance of each unique TCRbeta CDR3 rearrangement, sequence reads were collapsed and filtered. For each sample, productive Simpson clonality was calculated as the square root of Simpson's diversity index across productive rearrangements. In its TCRdb copy, this immuneACCESS table keeps in-frame sequences only and misses some clones. Where compared with another copy, unresolved V genes explain less than half of these, and the others have no known cause. The DNA gave D and trimming, while V, J and clone size come from that table. The sample data list fewer than 150,000 clones, and 75% to 90% of these were observed just once. Approximately 4.1% of the sample is held by the ten biggest clonotypes.

This clone was observed a single time. This receptor's antigen is unknown. Per-base quality was not reported, and no clone a single base away is much larger than it. Including the terminal cysteine and phenylalanine, the CDR3 comprises 14 residues. CDR3 DNA only is kept here, 42 bases in frame from base 1. V drops 1 base and J drops 1 base, leaving 8 bases in between. Sequences LGHDT (CDR1) and YNNKEL (CDR2) are obtained from the germline V gene (reference sequence). Input material: peripheral blood. The chain was built from TRBV3-1 (or the pseudogene TRBV3-2) and TRBJ2-7, with TRBD2 perhaps the D gene, on 6 matching bases. This clonotype originated in a woman older than 75 with acute or convalescent COVID-19. The encoded CDR3 is CASSQGRGSYEQYF. The DNA is as follows: TGTGCCAGCAGCCAAGGACGGGGGTCCTACGAGCAGTACTTC.